The rows below give T cell receptor beta chains drawn from one sample of a study of blood T cell repertoires in COVID-19. TCRdb's table, derived via immunoSEQ multiplex PCR, lists solely in-frame clones and lacks some. The profile covers some 70,000 clones, with approximately 73% appearing a single time and 15% taken by the ten largest. The sequenced sample consisted of peripheral blood. The receptors come from a man aged 55-75 years with COVID-19, enrolled during active disease. Each CDR3 is given with its conserved first and last residue. D genes are given only for firm matches. Clone size, where shown, is once, few, many, or a class for clones that have expanded.

CDR3 length: 12; J gene: TRBJ1-4; V gene: TRBV2; clone size: .; D gene: .; CDR3 DNA: TGTGCCAGCTCCGGGACATATGAAAAACTGTTTTTT; CDR3 protein: CASSGTYEKLFF
CDR3 length: 14; J gene: TRBJ2-3; V gene: TRBV5-5; clone size: few; D gene: .; CDR3 DNA: TGTGCCAGCAGCTCAGCTACAGTTACAGATACGCAGTATTTT; CDR3 protein: CASSSATVTDTQYF
CDR3 length: 11; J gene: TRBJ2-3; V gene: TRBV20-1; clone size: .; D gene: .; CDR3 DNA: TGCAGTGCTCTGGCGGCAGATACGCAGTATTTT; CDR3 protein: CSALAADTQYF
CDR3 length: 14; J gene: TRBJ2-5; V gene: TRBV5-1; clone size: .; D gene: TRBD1; CDR3 DNA: TGCGCCAGCAGCCCAGACAGGGGCGGAGAGACCCAGTACTTC; CDR3 protein: CASSPDRGGETQYF
CDR3 length: 12; J gene: TRBJ2-1; V gene: TRBV12-3/TRBV12-4; clone size: .; D gene: .; CDR3 DNA: TGTGCCAGCAGTCCGGGGTACAATGAGCAGTTCTTC; CDR3 protein: CASSPGYNEQFF
CDR3 length: 13; J gene: TRBJ1-5; V gene: TRBV7-2; clone size: .; D gene: .; CDR3 DNA: TGTGCCAGCAGCCAAAACAGGGAGGGTAGAGGGCATTTT; CDR3 protein: CASSQNREGRGHF
CDR3 length: 15; J gene: TRBJ1-4; V gene: TRBV25-1; clone size: few; D gene: .; CDR3 DNA: TGTGCCAGCACAGGGCACCGTTCAACTAATGAAAAACTGTTTTTT; CDR3 protein: CASTGHRSTNEKLFF
CDR3 length: 13; J gene: TRBJ1-6; V gene: TRBV7-3; clone size: .; D gene: .; CDR3 DNA: TGTGCCAGCAGCTTAACGGGGAGTTCACCCCTCCACTTT; CDR3 protein: CASSLTGSSPLHF
CDR3 length: 14; J gene: TRBJ2-1; V gene: TRBV3-1/TRBV3-2; clone size: .; D gene: TRBD2; CDR3 DNA: TGTGCCAGCAGCCTAGCGGGGGGCCACAATGAGCAGTTCTTC; CDR3 protein: CASSLAGGHNEQFF
CDR3 length: 14; J gene: TRBJ1-1; V gene: TRBV5-6; clone size: once; D gene: .; CDR3 DNA: TGTGCCAGCAGCATTGGCAGTCCTGGCACTGAAGCTTTCTTT; CDR3 protein: CASSIGSPGTEAFF
CDR3 length: 13; J gene: TRBJ2-5; V gene: TRBV14; clone size: .; D gene: TRBD2; CDR3 DNA: TGTGCCAGTTCGACTAGCGGCCAAGAGACCCAGTACTTC; CDR3 protein: CASSTSGQETQYF
CDR3 length: 13; J gene: TRBJ1-1; V gene: TRBV6-5; clone size: .; D gene: .; CDR3 DNA: TGTGCCGGCACCACCTGGGGGAGGACTGAAGCTTTCTTT; CDR3 protein: CAGTTWGRTEAFF
CDR3 length: 13; J gene: TRBJ2-1; V gene: TRBV5-1; clone size: .; D gene: .; CDR3 DNA: TGCGCCAGCACCGTAAGCGCGTGGGATGAGCAGTTCTTC; CDR3 protein: CASTVSAWDEQFF
CDR3 length: 13; J gene: TRBJ2-2; V gene: TRBV11-2; clone size: .; D gene: .; CDR3 DNA: TGTGCCAGCAGCCCGCCCCGGACCGGGGAGCTGTTTTTT; CDR3 protein: CASSPPRTGELFF
CDR3 length: 14; J gene: TRBJ1-1; V gene: TRBV3-1/TRBV3-2; clone size: .; D gene: .; CDR3 DNA: TGTGCCAGCACCGCCCGGGGTCAAGGCGCTGAAGCTTTCTTT; CDR3 protein: CASTARGQGAEAFF
CDR3 length: 20; J gene: TRBJ1-6; V gene: TRBV6-1; clone size: .; D gene: .; CDR3 DNA: TGTGCCAGCAGTGAAGCATTACAGTCCCCAGGGGATATATATAATTCACCCCTCCACTTT; CDR3 protein: CASSEALQSPGDIYNSPLHF
CDR3 length: 14; J gene: TRBJ1-1; V gene: TRBV12-5; clone size: .; D gene: TRBD1; CDR3 DNA: TGTGCTAGTGGTTTGGTACGGGACAGCACCGAAGCTTTCTTT; CDR3 protein: CASGLVRDSTEAFF